This T cell receptor beta chain stems from a study of blood T cells in healthy people across ages. As for the study in general: Every two T cells gave about one barcoded beta molecule via template switching.

From germline, CDR1 is MGHDK and CDR2 SYGVNS. This CDR3 contains 14 residues. The J segment lost 4 bases and the V segment lost 7 bases, leaving 6 bases of the junction unmatched. A note on this clonotype: Its cognate antigen is unknown.

Study observations and caveats: PBMCs left unsorted prevented a conclusive naive versus antigen-experienced comparison. It was the long-lived donors that had more naive CD4+ cells and higher diversity than aged donors.

PCR was performed a second time for about 7 to 11 cycles using a sample-barcoded 5' primer and a J-beta primer mix. Each cDNA molecule, via a template-switch adaptor with 12 random nucleotides, was tagged. Via MiXCR, TCRdb re-called the 5' RACE reads, giving one row per CDR3 protein. The sample carries about a million distinct CDR3 sequences, 35% to 45% recorded once. The V call is TRBV25-1, the J call TRBJ2-2, with TRBD2 identical over 7 bases. The sequenced sample was blood. This receptor was identified in a man between 18 and 35 years old in good health. The CDR3 nucleotides read TGTGCCAGCACCGACCGGGGGGTCACCGGGGAGCTGTTTTTT. Its translation is CASTDRGVTGELFF.